The rows below give T cell receptor beta chains drawn from one sample of a study of regulatory T cells in long-lasting Graves disease. TCRdb reprocessed the multiplex PCR reads via MiXCR and lists one record per CDR3 protein. The table shows around 450,000 distinct CDR3 sequences, with about 15% occurring only once. This same sample was also taken into another study, of T cells in Graves' hyperthyroidism and ophthalmopathy.

The sample consisted of peripheral blood mononuclear cells (PBMCs), taken at new diagnosis, from a patient treated with antithyroid drugs. The receptor set was obtained from a woman aged 25 to 39 with Graves disease. Both conserved end residues are part of each CDR3. Fields, in order: CDR3 length, J gene, V gene, clone size, D gene, CDR3 DNA, CDR3 protein. A D gene is named only where the DNA matches it firmly. Some rows mark clone size as missing; the rest say once, few, many or name a class of expanded clone.

len: 14; j_gene: TRBJ1-1; v_gene: TRBV3-1; abundance: many; d_gene: .; CDR3nt: TGTGCCAGCACGCCCAGCTCAGGGGACACTGAAGCTTTCTTT; CDR3aa: CASTPSSGDTEAFF
len: 13; j_gene: TRBJ2-7; v_gene: TRBV3-1; abundance: many; d_gene: .; CDR3nt: TGTGCCAGCAGCCAAGTTGGGGGGAGCGAGCAGTACTTC; CDR3aa: CASSQVGGSEQYF
len: 16; j_gene: TRBJ2-7; v_gene: TRBV18; abundance: many; d_gene: TRBD2; CDR3nt: TGTGCCAGCTCACCACCGGCTAGCGGGAGCTCCTACGAGCAGTACTTC; CDR3aa: CASSPPASGSSYEQYF
len: 14; j_gene: TRBJ2-5; v_gene: TRBV20-1; abundance: many; d_gene: TRBD2; CDR3nt: TGCAGTGCTAGAGGAGGAGCGGGGAGATGGACCCAGTACTTC; CDR3aa: CSARGGAGRWTQYF
len: 14; j_gene: TRBJ1-1; v_gene: TRBV4-1; abundance: .; d_gene: .; CDR3nt: TGCGCCAGCAGCCCTCCTGATGGGGGCACTGAAGCTTTCTTT; CDR3aa: CASSPPDGGTEAFF
len: 14; j_gene: TRBJ2-7; v_gene: TRBV2; abundance: many; d_gene: TRBD2; CDR3nt: TGTGCCAGCAGTGGACAGCGGGAGGTTTACGAGCAGTACTTC; CDR3aa: CASSGQREVYEQYF
len: 17; j_gene: TRBJ2-3; v_gene: TRBV29-1; abundance: .; d_gene: TRBD2; CDR3nt: TGCAGCGTTGTGGCTGAGCCGGGACTAGTGATCACAGATACGCAGTATTTT; CDR3aa: CSVVAEPGLVITDTQYF
len: 12; j_gene: TRBJ2-3; v_gene: TRBV15; abundance: many; d_gene: .; CDR3nt: TGTGCCACCAGCGGAAAGACAGATACGCAGTATTTT; CDR3aa: CATSGKTDTQYF
len: 14; j_gene: TRBJ1-6; v_gene: TRBV3-1; abundance: .; d_gene: .; CDR3nt: TGTGCCAGCAGCCTTGAAGGAACCGCTTCACCCCTCCACTTT; CDR3aa: CASSLEGTASPLHF
len: 15; j_gene: TRBJ2-2; v_gene: TRBV15; abundance: many; d_gene: .; CDR3nt: TGTGCCACCAGCAGAGGGACGGGAGACCCCGGGGAGCTGTTTTTT; CDR3aa: CATSRGTGDPGELFF
len: 15; j_gene: TRBJ1-1; v_gene: TRBV5-4; abundance: few; d_gene: .; CDR3nt: TGTGCCAGCAGCTATACCCCCCCGGGATTCACTGAAGCTTTCTTT; CDR3aa: CASSYTPPGFTEAFF
len: 16; j_gene: TRBJ2-2; v_gene: TRBV5-4; abundance: many; d_gene: .; CDR3nt: TGTGCCAGCAGCTTGGCCATCGACCCAAACACCGGGGAGCTGTTTTTT; CDR3aa: CASSLAIDPNTGELFF
len: 18; j_gene: TRBJ2-1; v_gene: TRBV12-3/TRBV12-4; abundance: many; d_gene: TRBD2; CDR3nt: TGTGCCAGCAGTTTAATTCGTGGTAGCGGGAGATCTTACAATGAGCAGTTCTTC; CDR3aa: CASSLIRGSGRSYNEQFF